This T cell receptor beta chain was profiled in a study of neurological immune-mediated disorders. In this sample, this clonotype turned up many times. TCRdb passed the 5' RACE reads through MiXCR, listing each CDR3 protein once. This table holds about 43,000 distinct CDR3 sequences, 10% to 15% found once. Per the germline V gene, CDR1 is SQVTM and CDR2 is ANQGSEA. V lost 0 bases and J 4 bases, leaving 12 bases between the germline ends. The CDR3 is 15 residues long. Sequences were obtained from PBMCs. The sequence was obtained from a female donor in good health. The chain is built from TRBV29-1 and TRBJ2-2; D is possibly TRBD1 or TRBD2 (6 bases each). CDR3 bases: TGCAGCGTTGAAGATCTCGGGGGCGGCACCGGGGAGCTGTTTTTT. This encodes CSVEDLGGGTGELFF.